What follows are 14 T cell receptor beta chains derived from one specimen sequenced in a study of cytomegalovirus exposure and HLA in healthy donors (dated by TCRdb to the late 2010s). Library preparation employed the immunoSEQ multiplex PCR assay. TCRdb limited this immuneACCESS table to in-frame rearrangements with V and J called. A share of clones is missing; checked studies link under half to unresolved V genes, and the rest is unexplained. Counted in this sample were 150,000 to 180,000 clones; 80% to 90% of them appeared once. 20% to 25% of the sample belongs to the ten largest clones. Sequenced material: PBMCs. Receptor source: a man between 18 and 29 years old in good health and CMV-seropositive.

The chain links TRBV7-2 to TRBJ2-7; possible D gene TRBD2, 5 bases. CDR3 length: 17 residues. V lost 3 bases and J 3 bases, leaving 21 bases between the germline ends. The germline V gene has CDR1 SGHTA and CDR2 FQGNSA. CDR3 sequence reads: CASSFLFDAAGDYEQYF. The CDR3, as DNA: TGTGCCAGCAGCTTCCTATTTGACGCAGCCGGGGACTACGAGCAGTACTTC. Drawing the rest from reference TRBV7-2 and TRBJ2-7, the complete variable domain is GAGVSQSPSNKVTEKGKDVELRCDPISGHTALYWYRQSLGQGLEFLIYFQGNSAPDKSGLPSDRFSAERTGGSVSTLTIQRTQQEDSAVYLCASSFLFDAAGDYEQYFGPGTRLTVT.

The V gene is TRBV12-5, the J gene TRBJ2-5; 10 bases are a match to TRBD1. Germline values: CDR1 LGHNT, CDR2 FRNRAP. CDR3 length equals 17 residues. The V and J ends lost 5 bases and 0 bases, in that order; junction bases with no gene match: 9. CDR3 DNA: TGTGCTAGTGGTCCACTCGGACAGGGGGTCTACCAAGAGACCCAGTACTTC. Its translation: CASGPLGQGVYQETQYF.

The V gene is TRBV5-4, the J gene TRBJ1-2; 11 nucleotides align to TRBD1. Looked up from germline, CDR1 is SGHNT and CDR2 is YYREEE (reference sequence). The junction had 7 bases not matched to a gene; V was cut back by 4 bases and J by 8 bases. The CDR3 runs to 14 residues. CDR3 sequence: CASSPGDRGGGYTF. In DNA, the CDR3 is TGTGCCAGCAGCCCAGGGGACAGGGGGGGCGGCTACACCTTC.

The chain employs TRBV7-6 and TRBJ2-1, with TRBD2 matching over 7 bases. J was trimmed by 4 bases and V by 2 bases; bases with no gene match: 8. Per germline, CDR1 SGHVS and CDR2 FNYEAQ. This CDR3 region has 16 residues. In DNA, the CDR3 is TGTGCCAGCAGCTTAATGACGCTAGCGGAGTACAATGAGCAGTTCTTC. Translation: CASSLMTLAEYNEQFF.

The chain couples TRBV18 to TRBJ2-2, with D possibly being TRBD1 (6 bases). The CDR3 spans 15 residues. Germline V gives CDR1 KGHSH, CDR2 LQKENI. V was shortened by 3 bases and J by 1 base, with 9 bases between the two germline ends. The CDR3 DNA follows: TGTGCCAGCTCACCCAGGGGCCGGAACACCGGGGAGCTGTTTTTT. This translates into CASSPRGRNTGELFF.

The table lists this clone with a count of one. The chain employs TRBV5-1 and TRBJ1-2, with TRBD1 identical over 7 bases. The CDR3 has 15 amino acids. V was pared by 3 bases and J by 5 bases, with 10 bases of the junction left unmatched. The germline V gene encodes CDR1 SGHRS and CDR2 YFSETQ. CDR3 amino acids: CASSWSPGQNYGYTF. The CDR3 DNA is TGCGCCAGCAGCTGGAGTCCGGGACAGAATTATGGCTACACCTTC.

The V call is TRBV27, the J call TRBJ1-1, with D possibly being TRBD1 (6 bases). V lost 7 bases, J lost 4 bases, and 25 bases lay in between. Germline V CDR1 and CDR2: MNHEY, SMNVEV (reference sequence). The CDR3 length is 17 residues. CDR3 sequence: CASNPIYLRGKSTEAFF. In DNA, the CDR3 is TGTGCCAGCAACCCGATCTACCTCAGGGGAAAGAGCACTGAAGCTTTCTTT.

This clone came up once. V usage is TRBV28 and J usage is TRBJ1-2; 7 bases map to TRBD1. The trim removed 4 bases at V and 8 bases at J, leaving 7 bases unmatched. Per germline, CDR1 MDHEN and CDR2 SYDVKM. The length of the CDR3 is 13 residues. CDR3: CASSWGQPMGYTF. The DNA of the CDR3 is TGTGCCAGCAGTTGGGGACAGCCTATGGGCTACACCTTC.

The J gene is TRBJ2-7, the V gene TRBV2; TRBD2 aligns across 7 bases. The V segment lost 1 base and the J segment 1 base; nucleotides outside the gene matches: 4. Germline V gene data show CDR1 as SNHLY and CDR2 as FYNNEI. The CDR3 consists of 15 residues. CDR3 protein: CASSEEWGGSYEQYF. CDR3 bases: TGTGCCAGCAGTGAAGAGTGGGGGGGGTCCTACGAGCAGTACTTC.

This clone has more than one count but fewer than ten. The chain recombines TRBV11-3 with TRBJ2-7; the D gene is possibly TRBD1 (5 bases). Germline V gene sequence: CDR1 SGHNT, CDR2 YENEEA. Between the trimmed V and J ends, which lost 6 bases and 2 bases, there was a span of 14 bases. The CDR3 covers 14 residues. Here the CDR3 DNA reads TGTGCCAGCAGTCCCTCGGACAATCCCTACGAGCAGTACTTC. This codes for CASSPSDNPYEQYF.

On this clone itself: Other DNA sequences in this specimen translate into the identical CDR3. The CDR3 spells CASSLGDRAYGYTF. The CDR3 coding sequence is TGTGCCAGCAGCTTAGGGGACAGGGCCTATGGCTACACCTTC. This sequence joins TRBV7-2 and TRBJ1-2; 9 bases agree with TRBD1. The germline V gene has CDR1 SGHTA and CDR2 FQGNSA. The CDR3 runs 14 residues. V was pared by 1 base and J by 4 bases, with 1 base of the junction left unmatched. The full variable domain, with the rest looked up from reference TRBV7-2 and TRBJ1-2, is GAGVSQSPSNKVTEKGKDVELRCDPISGHTALYWYRQSLGQGLEFLIYFQGNSAPDKSGLPSDRFSAERTGGSVSTLTIQRTQQEDSAVYLCASSLGDRAYGYTFGSGTRLTVV.

The rearrangement uses TRBV6-1 and TRBJ2-2; the D gene is possibly TRBD2 (5 bases). Trimming pared 8 bases from V and 4 bases from J, leaving 14 bases between. The CDR3 sequence is 14 residues long. Germline lookup yields CDR1 MNHNS and CDR2 SASEGT. CDR3: CASHRGSRTGELFF. The CDR3 bases are TGTGCCAGCCACCGGGGATCGCGCACCGGGGAGCTGTTTTTT.

V usage is TRBV7-2 and J usage is TRBJ1-1; D is undetermined. Trimming cost V 3 bases and J 2 bases, with 7 bases left between them. The CDR3 is made up of 13 amino acids. Germline V CDR1 and CDR2: SGHTA, FQGNSA. The CDR3 spells CASSFNFNTEAFF. As DNA, the CDR3 is TGTGCCAGCAGCTTTAACTTCAACACTGAAGCTTTCTTT.

The chain is built from TRBV29-1 and TRBJ2-7, with TRBD2 matching over 11 bases. V shed 7 bases and J 0 bases; nucleotides not matched to a gene: 5. Germline-derived CDR1 and CDR2 are SQVTM and ANQGSEA. The CDR3 covers 14 residues. In DNA form, the CDR3 reads TGCAGCGCCCTAGCGGGAGGCTCCTCCTACGAGCAGTACTTC. Its protein is CSALAGGSSYEQYF.